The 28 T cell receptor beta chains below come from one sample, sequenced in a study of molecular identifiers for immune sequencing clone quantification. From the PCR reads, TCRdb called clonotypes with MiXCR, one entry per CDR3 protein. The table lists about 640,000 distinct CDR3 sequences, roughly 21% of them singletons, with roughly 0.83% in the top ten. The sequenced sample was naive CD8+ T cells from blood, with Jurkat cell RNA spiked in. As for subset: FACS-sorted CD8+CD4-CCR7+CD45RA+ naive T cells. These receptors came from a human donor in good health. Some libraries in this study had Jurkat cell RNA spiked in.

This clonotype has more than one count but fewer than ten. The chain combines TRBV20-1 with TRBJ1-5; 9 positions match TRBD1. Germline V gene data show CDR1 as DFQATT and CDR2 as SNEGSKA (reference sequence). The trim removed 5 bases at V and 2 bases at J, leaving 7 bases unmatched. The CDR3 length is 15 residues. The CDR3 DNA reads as TGCAGTGCTTGGGATGGGGACAGGGGCAATCAGCCCCAGCATTTT. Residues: CSAWDGDRGNQPQHF.

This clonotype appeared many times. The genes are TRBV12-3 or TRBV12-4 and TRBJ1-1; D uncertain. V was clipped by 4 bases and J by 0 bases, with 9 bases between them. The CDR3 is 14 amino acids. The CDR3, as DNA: TGTGCCAGCAGTTCGGAGCTAATGAACACTGAAGCTTTCTTT. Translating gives CASSSELMNTEAFF.

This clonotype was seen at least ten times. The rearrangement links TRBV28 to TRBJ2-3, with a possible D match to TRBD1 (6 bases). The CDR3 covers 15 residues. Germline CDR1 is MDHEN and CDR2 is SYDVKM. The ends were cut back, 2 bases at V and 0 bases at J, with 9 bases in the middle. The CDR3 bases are TGTGCCAGCAGTTTAGGACAGACTAGCACAGATACGCAGTATTTT. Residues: CASSLGQTSTDTQYF.

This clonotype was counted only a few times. The CDR3 region is CASREFQPQHF. The CDR3 nucleotides read TGTGCCAGCAGAGAATTTCAGCCCCAGCATTTT. The rearrangement links TRBV6-1 to TRBJ1-5; D is unresolved. V lost 6 bases and J lost 6, with 6 bases in between. Germline CDR1 MNHNS, CDR2 SASEGT. The CDR3 has 11 amino acids.

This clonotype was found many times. CDR3 coding DNA: TGTGCCAGCAGTTGGACAGGGATTAATCAGCCCCAGCATTTT. Protein product: CASSWTGINQPQHF. The genes are TRBV12-3 or TRBV12-4 and TRBJ1-5, with TRBD1 identical over 8 bases. Germline trimming cut 4 bases from V and 4 bases from J; bases unmatched to any gene: 3. This CDR3 is 14 amino acids long.

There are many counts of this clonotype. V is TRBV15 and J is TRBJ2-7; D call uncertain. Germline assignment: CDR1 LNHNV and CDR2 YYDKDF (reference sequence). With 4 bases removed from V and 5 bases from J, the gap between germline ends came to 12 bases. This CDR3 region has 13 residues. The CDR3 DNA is TGTGCCACCAGCACGGACCGATATGACGAGCAGTACTTC. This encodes CATSTDRYDEQYF.

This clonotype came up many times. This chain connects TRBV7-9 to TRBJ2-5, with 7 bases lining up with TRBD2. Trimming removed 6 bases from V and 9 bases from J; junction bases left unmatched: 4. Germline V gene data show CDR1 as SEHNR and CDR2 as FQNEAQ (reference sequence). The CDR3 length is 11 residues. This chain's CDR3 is CASSAAGAQYF. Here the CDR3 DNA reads TGTGCCAGCAGTGCTGCGGGGGCCCAGTACTTC.

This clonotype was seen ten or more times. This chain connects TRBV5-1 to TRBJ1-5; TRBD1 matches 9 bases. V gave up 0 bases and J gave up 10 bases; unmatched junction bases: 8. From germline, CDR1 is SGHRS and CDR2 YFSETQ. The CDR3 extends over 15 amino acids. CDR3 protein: CASSLGDRERDPQHF. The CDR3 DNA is TGCGCCAGCAGCTTGGGGGACAGGGAGAGGGATCCCCAGCATTTT.

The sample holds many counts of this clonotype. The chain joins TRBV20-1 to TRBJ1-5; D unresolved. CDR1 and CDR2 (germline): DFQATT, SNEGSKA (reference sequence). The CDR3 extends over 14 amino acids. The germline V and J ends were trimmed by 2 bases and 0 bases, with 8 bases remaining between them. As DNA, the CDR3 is TGCAGTGCTAGAAACAGAGATAGCAATCAGCCCCAGCATTTT. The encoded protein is CSARNRDSNQPQHF.

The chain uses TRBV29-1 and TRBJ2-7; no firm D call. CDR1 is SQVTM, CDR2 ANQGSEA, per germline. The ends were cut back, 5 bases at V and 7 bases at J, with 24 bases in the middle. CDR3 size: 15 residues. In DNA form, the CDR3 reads TGCAGCGTTATTTGGCTCCTAAACCCCTTTGGGGAGCAGTACTTC. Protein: CSVIWLLNPFGEQYF.

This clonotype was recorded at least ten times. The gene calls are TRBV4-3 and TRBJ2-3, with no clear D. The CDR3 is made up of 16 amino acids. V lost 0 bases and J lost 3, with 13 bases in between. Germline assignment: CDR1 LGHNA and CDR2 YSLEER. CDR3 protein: CASSQDLGRPTDTQYF. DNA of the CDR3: TGCGCCAGCAGCCAAGATCTGGGCAGGCCGACAGATACGCAGTATTTT.

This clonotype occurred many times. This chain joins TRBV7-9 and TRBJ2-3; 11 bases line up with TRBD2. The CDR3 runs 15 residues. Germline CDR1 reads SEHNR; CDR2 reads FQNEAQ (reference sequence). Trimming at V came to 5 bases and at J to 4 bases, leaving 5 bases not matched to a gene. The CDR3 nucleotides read TGTGCCAGCAGCCTACTAGCGGGAGAGCCAGATACGCAGTATTTT. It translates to CASSLLAGEPDTQYF.

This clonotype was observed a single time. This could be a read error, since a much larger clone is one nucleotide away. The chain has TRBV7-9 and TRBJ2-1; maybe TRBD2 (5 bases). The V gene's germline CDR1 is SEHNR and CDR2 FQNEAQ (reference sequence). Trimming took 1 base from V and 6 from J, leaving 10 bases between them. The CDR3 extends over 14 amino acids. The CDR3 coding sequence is TGTGCCAGCAGCTTAGGTCGGGGTCCCAATGAGCAGTTCTTC. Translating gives CASSLGRGPNEQFF.

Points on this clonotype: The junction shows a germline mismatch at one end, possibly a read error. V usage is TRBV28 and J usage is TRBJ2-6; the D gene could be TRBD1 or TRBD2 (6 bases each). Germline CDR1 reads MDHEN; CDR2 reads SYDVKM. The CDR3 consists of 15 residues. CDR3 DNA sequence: TGTGCCAGCAGTTTTCGGGGGCTCGGGGCCAACGCCCTGACTTTC. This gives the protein CASSFRGLGANALTF.

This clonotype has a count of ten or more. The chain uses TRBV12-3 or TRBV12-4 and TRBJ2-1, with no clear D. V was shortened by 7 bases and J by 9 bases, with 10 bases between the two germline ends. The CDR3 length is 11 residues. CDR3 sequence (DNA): TGTGCCAGCACCGTGGGTACTGAGCAGTTCTTC. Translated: CASTVGTEQFF.

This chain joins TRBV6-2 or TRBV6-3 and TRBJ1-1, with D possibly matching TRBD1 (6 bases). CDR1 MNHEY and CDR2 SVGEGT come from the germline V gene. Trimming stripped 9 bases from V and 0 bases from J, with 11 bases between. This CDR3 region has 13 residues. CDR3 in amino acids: CASAGQLNTEAFF. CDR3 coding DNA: TGTGCCAGTGCAGGACAGCTGAACACTGAAGCTTTCTTT.

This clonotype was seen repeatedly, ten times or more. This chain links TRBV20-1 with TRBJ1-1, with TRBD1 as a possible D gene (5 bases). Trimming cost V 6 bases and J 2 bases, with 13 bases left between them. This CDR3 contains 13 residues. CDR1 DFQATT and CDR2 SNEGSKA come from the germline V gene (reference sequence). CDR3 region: CSALGAENTEAFF. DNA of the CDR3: TGCAGTGCCCTTGGGGCAGAAAACACTGAAGCTTTCTTT.

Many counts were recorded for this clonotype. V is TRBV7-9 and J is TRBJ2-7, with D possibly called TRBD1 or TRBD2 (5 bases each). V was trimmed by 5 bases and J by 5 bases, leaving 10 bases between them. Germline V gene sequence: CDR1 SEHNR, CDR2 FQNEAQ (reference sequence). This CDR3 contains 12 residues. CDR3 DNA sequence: TGTGCCAGCAGCCCGGGGCCCAACGAGCAGTACTTC. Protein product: CASSPGPNEQYF.

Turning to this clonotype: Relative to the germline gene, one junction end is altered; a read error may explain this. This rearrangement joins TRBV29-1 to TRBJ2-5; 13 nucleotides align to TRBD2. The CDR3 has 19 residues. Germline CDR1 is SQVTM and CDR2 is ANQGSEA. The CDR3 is CSVEPPGLAGRGLDGTPYF. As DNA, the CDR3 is TGCAGCGTTGAACCTCCGGGACTAGCGGGAAGGGGCCTGGACGGGACCCCGTACTTC.

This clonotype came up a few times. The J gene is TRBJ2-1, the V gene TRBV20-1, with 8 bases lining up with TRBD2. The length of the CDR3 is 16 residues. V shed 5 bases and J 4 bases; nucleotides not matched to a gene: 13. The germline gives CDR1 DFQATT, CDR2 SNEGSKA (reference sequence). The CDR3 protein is CSASSGLTRRYNEQFF. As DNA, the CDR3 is TGCAGTGCTTCTAGCGGGCTCACTCGTCGGTACAATGAGCAGTTCTTC.

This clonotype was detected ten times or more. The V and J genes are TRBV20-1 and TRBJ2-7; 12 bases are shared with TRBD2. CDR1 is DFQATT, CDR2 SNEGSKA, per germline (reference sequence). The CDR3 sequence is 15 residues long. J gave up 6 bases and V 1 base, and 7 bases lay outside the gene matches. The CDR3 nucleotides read TGCAGTGCTAGAGCCCGGCGACTAGCGGGAGCCGAGCAGTACTTC. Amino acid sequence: CSARARRLAGAEQYF.

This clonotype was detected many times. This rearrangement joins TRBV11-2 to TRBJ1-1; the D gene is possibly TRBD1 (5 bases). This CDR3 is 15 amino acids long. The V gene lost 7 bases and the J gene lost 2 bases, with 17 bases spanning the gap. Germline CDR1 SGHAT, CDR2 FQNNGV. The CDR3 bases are TGTGCCAGCAACTTGGGGCCTCAGGGAAACACTGAAGCTTTCTTT. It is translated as CASNLGPQGNTEAFF.

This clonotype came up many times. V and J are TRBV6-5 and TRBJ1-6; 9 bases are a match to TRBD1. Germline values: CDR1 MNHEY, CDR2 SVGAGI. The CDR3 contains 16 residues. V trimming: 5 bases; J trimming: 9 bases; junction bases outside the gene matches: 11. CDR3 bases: TGTGCCAGCAGTAACAGCGGGACAGGGACCGGTTCACCCCTCCACTTT. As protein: CASSNSGTGTGSPLHF.

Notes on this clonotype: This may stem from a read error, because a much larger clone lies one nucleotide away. DNA for the CDR3: TGTGCCAGCAGATCAGACAGGGGGCAGGAGCAGTACTTC. Translation gives CASRSDRGQEQYF. The chain has TRBV7-8 and TRBJ2-7; TRBD1 agrees at 10 bases. The ends lost 6 bases at V and 7 bases at J; junction bases unmatched: 6. This CDR3 contains 13 residues. The germline gives CDR1 SGHVS, CDR2 FQNEAQ.

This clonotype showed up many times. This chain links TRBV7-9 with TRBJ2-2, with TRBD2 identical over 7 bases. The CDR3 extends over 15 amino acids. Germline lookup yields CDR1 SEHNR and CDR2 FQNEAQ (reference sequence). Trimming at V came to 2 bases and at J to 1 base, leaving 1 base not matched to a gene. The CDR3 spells CASSLTSVNTGELFF. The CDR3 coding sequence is TGTGCCAGCAGCTTAACTAGCGTGAACACCGGGGAGCTGTTTTTT.

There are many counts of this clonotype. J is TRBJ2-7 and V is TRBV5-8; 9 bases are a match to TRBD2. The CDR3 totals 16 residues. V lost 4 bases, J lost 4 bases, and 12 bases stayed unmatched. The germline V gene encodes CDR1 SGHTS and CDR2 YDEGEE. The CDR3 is CASSPAGVAGVYEQYF. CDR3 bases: TGTGCCAGCAGCCCCGCCGGGGTAGCGGGAGTGTACGAGCAGTACTTC.

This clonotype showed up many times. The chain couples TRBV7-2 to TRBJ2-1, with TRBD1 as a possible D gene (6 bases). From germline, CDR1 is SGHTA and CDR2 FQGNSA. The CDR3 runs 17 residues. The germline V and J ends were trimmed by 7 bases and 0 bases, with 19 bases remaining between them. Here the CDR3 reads CASTVDWGQSSYNEQFF. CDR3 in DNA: TGTGCCAGCACCGTCGATTGGGGGCAGAGCTCCTACAATGAGCAGTTCTTC. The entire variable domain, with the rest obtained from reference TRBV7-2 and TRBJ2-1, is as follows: GAGVSQSPSNKVTEKGKDVELRCDPISGHTALYWYRQSLGQGLEFLIYFQGNSAPDKSGLPSDRFSAERTGGSVSTLTIQRTQQEDSAVYLCASTVDWGQSSYNEQFFGPGTRLTVL.

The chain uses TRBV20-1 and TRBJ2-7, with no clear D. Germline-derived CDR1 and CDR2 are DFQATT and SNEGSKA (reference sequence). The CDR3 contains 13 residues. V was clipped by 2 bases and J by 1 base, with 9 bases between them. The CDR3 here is CSARPTTSYEQYF. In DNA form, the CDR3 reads TGCAGTGCTAGACCCACGACATCCTACGAGCAGTACTTC.